This T cell receptor (beta chain) is from a study of T cell therapy after organ transplantation (dated by TCRdb to between 2017 and 2020). Some background on the complete study: Therapy products were autologous CMV-specific T cells expanded in vitro for approximately 15 days with a peptide pool of 30 HLA class I and II CMV epitopes. Patients were given up to 6 doses of T cells at 2-week intervals and were followed for less than 30 weeks after finishing therapy. Of the approximately 10 patients, eight were classified as clinical responders and two were classified as nonresponders. Across 2 to 6 intravenous infusions, patients got a median of 1.92 x 10^8 CMV-specific T cells. Long-term post-therapy blood samples were collected 20 to 29 weeks after completion of therapy. A follow-up TRBV repertoire analysis was performed on an open-label phase I trial of autologous CMV-specific adoptive T cell therapy in solid-organ transplant recipients. Of the approximately eleven patients, only 7 or 8 had long-term post-therapy samples available.

Worth noting for this clone: Its antigen is not yet known. There are no base qualities to consult, and no much larger clone falls within one base.

CDR1 LNHNV and CDR2 YYDKDF are derived from the germline V gene (reference sequence). The CDR3 covers 15 residues, taking in both the cysteine and the phenylalanine. The sequence is cut down to CDR3 DNA, 45 bases in frame from base 1. Between the V and J ends, shortened by 3 bases and 5 bases respectively, the junction contains 16 bases. Study-wide conclusions, independent of this receptor: The small number of expansions detected in nonresponders may be due to reduced sample coverage caused by poor CD8+ T cell yield. Because the cohort was small, confounders such as concurrent antirejection and antiviral medications could not be assessed. The fold change in CD8 clonality after therapy was inversely correlated with pretherapy clonality, which suggests that less biased repertoires were more open to remodeling. Before therapy, nonresponders had marked clonal expansions, and their repertoires changed minimally after therapy. Reconstitution after therapy appeared to involve both transferred clonotypes and endogenous clonotypes that were not detected in the therapy products.

Using the immunoSEQ two-step, bias-controlled multiplex PCR assay, TRB CDR3 regions were amplified from genomic DNA. CDR3 libraries were sequenced on an Illumina NextSeq 500. The paper's data handling went like this. The immunoSEQ Analyzer platform handled the initial alignment and bioinformatics, which included bias normalization against synthetic CDR3 analogs. Annotation of V, D and J genes was based on the definitions in the IMGT database. For further TRBV analyses, VDJtools version 1.1.10 and the R package tcR version 2.2.1.11 were used with default settings. GLIPH analysis was done using default settings in version 1.0. For CDR3 sequences with at least 5 reads, significant changes in clonotype frequency were assessed with a 2-sided binomial test and Benjamini-Hochberg correction (alpha = 0.01). TCRdb retrieved this table from immuneACCESS and kept in-frame rearrangements only. Not all clones are present; in checked studies, unresolved V genes account for under half, and no reason is known for the remainder. V, J and clone size were drawn from that table, and D and trimming were deduced from the DNA. For this sample there are around 20,000 clones; about four fifths appear just once. Of the sample, approximately 33% falls within the top ten clones.

Sample time point, as interpreted from the label and publication: 20-29 weeks after completion of therapy. The patients had received solid-organ transplants and had drug-resistant/recurrent cytomegalovirus. Over eight trial participants were chosen for repertoire analysis on the basis of the availability of post-therapy peripheral blood mononuclear cells. Viable CD3+CD8+CD4- lymphocytes were isolated from PBMCs by sorting on a BD FACSAria III. The Qiagen DNeasy Kit was used to extract genomic DNA from sorted cells. This TCR derives from a human patient who had received a solid organ transplant and had CMV disease. After a transplant, some T cells may be the graft donor's own cells. The sequencing here drew on CD8+ T cells from blood, taken after autologous CMV-specific T cell therapy. The chain employs TRBV15 and TRBJ1-1; TRBD1 is a weak D gene call, 5 bases matching. The nucleotides are TGTGCCACCAGCAGTGGGACTGGGGAAATTACTGAAGCTTTCTTT. The translation is CATSSGTGEITEAFF.